This paragraph reports one T cell receptor (beta chain). This sample was included in a study of monozygotic twins with inflammatory bowel disease. CDR1 and CDR2 (germline): MNHNS, SASEGT. The CDR3 loop spans 13 amino acids. TCRdb reprocessed the 5' RACE reads and keeps a single row for each CDR3 protein, giving no DNA. The repertoire table contains some 440,000 distinct CDR3 sequences. V usage is TRBV6-1 and J usage is TRBJ1-5; the TCRdb call, TRBD1, lacks DNA for checking. This TCR derives from a human donor with ulcerative colitis or Crohn's disease, or a healthy co-twin of an affected twin (not recorded which). Specimen: blood. This chain's CDR3 is CASRARDVQPQHF.